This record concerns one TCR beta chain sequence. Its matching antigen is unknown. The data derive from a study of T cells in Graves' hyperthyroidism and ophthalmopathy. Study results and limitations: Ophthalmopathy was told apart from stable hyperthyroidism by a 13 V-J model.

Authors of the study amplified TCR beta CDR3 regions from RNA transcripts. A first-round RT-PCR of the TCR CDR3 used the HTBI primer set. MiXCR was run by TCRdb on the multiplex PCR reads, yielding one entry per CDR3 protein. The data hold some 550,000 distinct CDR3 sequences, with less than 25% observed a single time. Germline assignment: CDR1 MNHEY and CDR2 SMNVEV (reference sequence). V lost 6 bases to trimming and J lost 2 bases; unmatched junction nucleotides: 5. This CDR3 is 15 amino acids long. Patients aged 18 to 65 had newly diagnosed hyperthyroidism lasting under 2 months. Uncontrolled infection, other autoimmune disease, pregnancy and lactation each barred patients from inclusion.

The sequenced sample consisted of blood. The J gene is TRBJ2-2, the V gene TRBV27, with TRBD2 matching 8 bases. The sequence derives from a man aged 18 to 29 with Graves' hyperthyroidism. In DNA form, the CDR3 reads TGTGCCAGCAGACGGACTAGCCTTAACACCGGGGAGCTGTTTTTT. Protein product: CASRRTSLNTGELFF.